A single sample is the source of the 29 T cell receptor beta chains below, sequenced in a study of T cell responses to AZD1222 COVID-19 vaccine. Sequenced by immunoSEQ multiplex PCR; TCRdb stores in-frame clones only, minus some. The sample carries over 110,000 clones, just over 90% recorded once. The source material was peripheral blood, sampled on day 0 of AZD1222 vaccination. Source of these receptors: an adult in good health.

This chain links TRBV11-1 with TRBJ2-7; weak D call: TRBD2 (5 bases). Germline V gene sequence: CDR1 SGHAT, CDR2 FQDESV (reference sequence). The CDR3 has 15 amino acids. The ends were cut back, 2 bases at V and 0 bases at J, with 11 bases in the middle. CDR3 coding DNA: TGTGCCAGCAGCTTAAAAGCGGTTCGCTCCTACGAGCAGTACTTC. This gives the protein CASSLKAVRSYEQYF.

The chain carries TRBV30 and TRBJ2-1; D might be TRBD2 (6 bases). CDR1 and CDR2 (germline): GTSNPN, SVGIG (reference sequence). V dropped 0 bases and J dropped 5 bases, with 14 bases sitting between them. The CDR3 spans 15 residues. Written as DNA, the CDR3 is TGTGCCTGGAGTGTAGCGGCGGGATACGACAATGAGCAGTTCTTC. The encoded protein is CAWSVAAGYDNEQFF.

V is TRBV11-2 and J is TRBJ1-5; D uncertain. Deletions cut 1 base from V and 3 bases from J, with 4 bases between. This CDR3 comprises 13 residues. The germline V gene has CDR1 SGHAT and CDR2 FQNNGV. The CDR3, as DNA: TGTGCCAGCAGCTTAGGCATCAATCAGCCCCAGCATTTT. As protein: CASSLGINQPQHF. Based on the CDR3 plus reference TRBV11-2 and TRBJ1-5, the full variable domain is EAGVAQSPRYKIIEKRQSVAFWCNPISGHATLYWYQQILGQGPKLLIQFQNNGVVDDSQLPKDRFSAERLKGVDSTLKIQPAKLEDSAVYLCASSLGINQPQHFGDGTRLSIL.

The rearrangement links TRBV6-5 to TRBJ2-3, with 9 bases fitting TRBD1. Germline lookup yields CDR1 MNHEY and CDR2 SVGAGI. CDR3 size: 14 residues. V trimming: 8 bases; J trimming: 3 bases; junction bases outside the gene matches: 6. Here the CDR3 DNA reads TGTGCCAGCGGAACCGGGACAGGGACAGATACGCAGTATTTT. Encoded protein: CASGTGTGTDTQYF.

The V call is TRBV3-1 (or the pseudogene TRBV3-2), the J call TRBJ1-3, with a tentative D call TRBD1 (5 bases). V was clipped by 4 bases and J by 7 bases, with 17 bases between them. In germline, CDR1 is LGHDT, CDR2 YNNKEL (reference sequence). The CDR3 has 15 residues. CDR3 nucleotides: TGTGCCAGCAGCCTTGGGGCGGGCCTCCGGAACACCATATATTTT. Its protein product is CASSLGAGLRNTIYF.

The rearrangement links TRBV6-6 to TRBJ1-2; D ambiguous. Trimming took 4 bases from V and 5 from J, leaving 14 bases between them. CDR1 is MNHNY and CDR2 is SVGAGI in the germline V gene (reference sequence). This CDR3 comprises 14 residues. This chain's CDR3 is CASSSTRTEYGYTF. The CDR3 DNA reads TGTGCCAGCAGTTCGACCAGGACGGAATATGGCTACACCTTC.

Here the CDR3 reads CASSVASMGGGAEAFF. The CDR3 DNA sequence: TGTGCCAGCAGTGTCGCATCAATGGGGGGAGGCGCTGAAGCTTTCTTT. The rearrangement uses TRBV2 and TRBJ1-1; a possible D gene is TRBD1 (5 bases). The CDR3 consists of 16 residues. CDR1 SNHLY and CDR2 FYNNEI come from the germline V gene. The germline V and J ends were trimmed by 4 bases and 6 bases, with 21 bases remaining between them.

This chain links TRBV19 with TRBJ1-2; a weak D match, TRBD1 (6 bases). V lost 0 bases and J lost 5, with 13 bases in between. The germline CDR1 and CDR2 sequences are LNHDA and SQIVND (reference sequence). The CDR3 is 15 residues long. The CDR3 reads CASSIDYGQTYGYTF. In DNA, the CDR3 is TGTGCCAGTAGTATAGATTACGGACAGACATATGGCTACACCTTC.

The CDR3 nucleotides read TGTGCCAGTAGTAGAGACAGTACGATCTATGGCTACACCTTC. Translated: CASSRDSTIYGYTF. The J gene is TRBJ1-2, the V gene TRBV19; possibly TRBD1 for D (5 bases). The CDR3 spans 14 residues. Germline V gives CDR1 LNHDA, CDR2 SQIVND (reference sequence). Trimming took 4 bases from V and 4 from J, leaving 13 bases between them.

The CDR3 DNA sequence: TGTGCCAGCAGTAAAACAAGAGACGAGCAGTACTTC. Residues: CASSKTRDEQYF. This rearrangement joins TRBV2 to TRBJ2-7; D gene unclear. Germline CDR1 reads SNHLY; CDR2 reads FYNNEI. The V end was cut by 5 bases, the J end by 5 bases, with 10 bases between. The CDR3 has 12 residues.

The V and J genes are TRBV10-1 and TRBJ1-1; D is uncertain. CDR3 length: 13 residues. In germline, CDR1 is WNHNN, CDR2 SYGVQD (reference sequence). Trimming took 3 bases from V and 0 from J, leaving 5 bases between them. The CDR3: CASSDSLNTEAFF. CDR3 nucleotide sequence: TGCGCCAGCAGTGACTCTCTGAACACTGAAGCTTTCTTT.

The chain has TRBV29-1 and TRBJ2-1; no clear D gene. Germline-derived CDR1 and CDR2 are SQVTM and ANQGSEA. The V and J ends lost 4 bases and 8 bases respectively, with 6 bases between them. The CDR3 is made up of 10 amino acids. The CDR3 nucleotides read TGCAGCGTTGTTACCCATGAGCAGTTCTTC. Amino acids: CSVVTHEQFF.

This clone was seen a few times. This chain joins TRBV4-1 and TRBJ2-3; 7 bases are a match to TRBD2. This CDR3 spans 17 amino acids. V dropped 3 bases and J dropped 4; count of bases not matched to a gene: 13. CDR1 and CDR2 (germline): MGHRA, YSYEKL. The CDR3 is CASSQAGLTNRADTQYF. The CDR3 DNA sequence: TGCGCCAGCAGCCAGGCGGGACTAACCAATAGGGCAGATACGCAGTATTTT.

This chain connects TRBV5-1 to TRBJ1-5, with 7 bases identical to TRBD1. Germline V lookup: CDR1 SGHRS, CDR2 YFSETQ. The CDR3 contains 15 residues. With V trimmed by 0 bases and J by 4 bases, 4 bases remained unmatched. The CDR3 spells CASSLAGGGNQPQHF. The CDR3 DNA is TGCGCCAGCAGCTTGGCAGGGGGTGGTAATCAGCCCCAGCATTTT.

This chain links TRBV2 with TRBJ2-2, with 7 bases identical to TRBD1. J was trimmed by 7 bases and V by 4 bases; bases with no gene match: 3. CDR3 length equals 13 residues. CDR1 is SNHLY, CDR2 FYNNEI, per germline. CDR3 sequence (DNA): TGTGCCAGCAGTGCAGACAGGGTCGGGGAGCTGTTTTTT. It encodes CASSADRVGELFF.

The chain links TRBV19 to TRBJ1-3; D is unclear. Germline CDR1 LNHDA, CDR2 SQIVND (reference sequence). This CDR3 spans 14 amino acids. V was shortened by 6 bases and J by 4 bases, with 13 bases between the two germline ends. The CDR3 protein is CASRTSGTGNTIYF. CDR3 bases: TGTGCCAGTAGAACCAGCGGAACAGGAAACACCATATATTTT.

The chain joins TRBV6-4 to TRBJ1-3, with 7 bases fitting TRBD1. This CDR3 spans 15 amino acids. J was trimmed by 4 bases and V by 4 bases; bases with no gene match: 7. Germline lookup yields CDR1 MRHNA and CDR2 SNTAGT. The CDR3 protein is CASSGEGALGNTIYF. The CDR3 DNA reads TGTGCCAGCAGTGGAGAGGGGGCGTTAGGAAACACCATATATTTT.

This clone has more than one count but fewer than ten. The CDR3 reads CASSFGGGRAETQYF. The CDR3 coding sequence is TGTGCCAGCAGCTTCGGGGGAGGGCGTGCGGAGACCCAGTACTTC. The genes are TRBV11-1 and TRBJ2-5, with TRBD2 identical over 7 bases. CDR1 and CDR2 from the germline V gene are SGHAT and FQDESV (reference sequence). J lost 5 bases, V lost 3 bases, and 9 bases had no gene match. This CDR3 has 15 residues. Complete variable domain (other parts from reference TRBV11-1 and TRBJ2-5): EAEVAQSPRYKITEKSQAVAFWCDPISGHATLYWYRQILGQGPELLVQFQDESVVDDSQLPKDRFSAERLKGVDSTLKIQPAELGDSAMYLCASSFGGGRAETQYFGPGTRLLVL.

The sample holds one count of this clone. The V and J genes are TRBV5-3 and TRBJ2-7, with 8 positions matching TRBD1. TRBV5-3 is filed as an ORF, its function uncertain. Losses at the gene ends were 10 bases for V and 2 bases for J; bases not matched to a gene: 11. The CDR3 consists of 14 residues. The CDR3 region has the DNA TGTGCCCAGGGGGCTGACAGGAAGACCTACGAGCAGTACTTC. Its protein is CAQGADRKTYEQYF.

This clone was counted a single time. The chain links TRBV6-5 to TRBJ1-1; D gene ambiguous. Trimming removed 0 bases at V and 0 bases at J, with 11 bases between. Per the germline V gene, CDR1 is MNHEY and CDR2 is SVGAGI. CDR3 length: 16 residues. The CDR3, as DNA: TGTGCCAGCAGTTACTCGAGGGCCCGGATGAACACTGAAGCTTTCTTT. Translation: CASSYSRARMNTEAFF.

This chain connects TRBV29-1 to TRBJ2-1, with D unclear. This CDR3 spans 13 amino acids. CDR1 and CDR2 from the germline V gene are SQVTM and ANQGSEA. V shed 7 bases and J shed 0 bases, with 10 bases lying between them. CDR3 DNA sequence: TGCAGCGCCCGCTCGGGCTCCTACAATGAGCAGTTCTTC. This sequence encodes CSARSGSYNEQFF.

V usage is TRBV5-4 and J usage is TRBJ2-1, with TRBD1 identical over 12 bases. CDR3 length equals 15 residues. V lost 0 bases and J lost 10; bases outside the gene matches: 5. CDR1 is SGHNT, CDR2 YYREEE, per germline (reference sequence). The CDR3 loop reads CASSLAGTGGHEQFF. As DNA, the CDR3 is TGTGCCAGCAGCTTGGCGGGGACAGGGGGCCACGAGCAGTTCTTC.

The chain uses TRBV3-1 (or the pseudogene TRBV3-2) and TRBJ1-2; perhaps TRBD1 as D (5 bases). Germline CDR1 LGHDT, CDR2 YNNKEL (reference sequence). This CDR3 is 15 amino acids long. The V and J ends lost 4 bases and 7 bases respectively, with 19 bases between them. This CDR3 is CASSPSPTGQSGYTF. For the CDR3, the DNA is TGTGCCAGCAGCCCCTCCCCGACGGGGCAAAGTGGCTACACCTTC.

This clone was recorded once. The CDR3 here is CASSDTRGKRADTQYF. For the CDR3, the DNA is TGTGCCAGCAGCGACACCAGGGGAAAGAGAGCAGATACGCAGTATTTT. V is TRBV9 and J is TRBJ2-3, with TRBD1 as a possible D gene (6 bases). The CDR3 consists of 16 residues. CDR1 and CDR2 from the germline V gene are SGDLS and YYNGEE. Trimming stripped 3 bases from V and 4 bases from J, with 18 bases between.

The chain recombines TRBV4-3 with TRBJ2-2; D not resolved. V lost 0 bases to trimming and J lost 4 bases, with 12 bases between them. Per germline, CDR1 LGHNA and CDR2 YSLEER. This CDR3 comprises 16 residues. Here the CDR3 reads CASSQEAVRTTGELFF. In DNA form, the CDR3 reads TGCGCCAGCAGCCAAGAGGCGGTAAGAACCACCGGGGAGCTGTTTTTT.

CDR3 sequence: CASSTLTGALAEAFF. CDR3 nucleotide sequence: TGTGCCAGTAGCACTTTGACAGGGGCCCTCGCTGAAGCTTTCTTT. The chain combines TRBV19 with TRBJ1-1; TRBD1 matches at 8 bases. Trimming took 6 bases from V and 6 from J; bases not matched to a gene: 12. There are 15 residues in the CDR3. The germline CDR1 and CDR2 sequences are LNHDA and SQIVND (reference sequence).

The V call is TRBV7-2, the J call TRBJ2-7; D ambiguous. V was clipped by 5 bases and J by 4 bases, with 15 bases between them. CDR1 is SGHTA, CDR2 FQGNSA, per germline. CDR3 size: 14 residues. CDR3 in amino acids: CASSLHYTGYEQYF. CDR3 coding DNA: TGTGCCAGCAGCCTTCATTATACGGGTTACGAGCAGTACTTC.

V usage is TRBV3-1 (or the pseudogene TRBV3-2) and J usage is TRBJ1-1; 11 positions agree with TRBD1. Germline CDR1 is LGHDT and CDR2 is YNNKEL (reference sequence). Trimming at V came to 1 base and at J to 5 bases, leaving 9 bases not matched to a gene. CDR3 length: 17 amino acids. CDR3 region: CASSQGRTGGFGTEAFF. CDR3 nucleotides: TGTGCCAGCAGCCAAGGCAGGACAGGGGGCTTCGGTACTGAAGCTTTCTTT.

This chain joins TRBV19 and TRBJ1-5, with unresolved D. The CDR3 extends over 14 amino acids. Germline V gives CDR1 LNHDA, CDR2 SQIVND (reference sequence). The germline V and J ends were trimmed by 1 base and 0 bases, with 4 bases remaining between them. The DNA of the CDR3 is TGTGCCAGTAGTATAGTTGGTAGCAATCAGCCCCAGCATTTT. This sequence encodes CASSIVGSNQPQHF.